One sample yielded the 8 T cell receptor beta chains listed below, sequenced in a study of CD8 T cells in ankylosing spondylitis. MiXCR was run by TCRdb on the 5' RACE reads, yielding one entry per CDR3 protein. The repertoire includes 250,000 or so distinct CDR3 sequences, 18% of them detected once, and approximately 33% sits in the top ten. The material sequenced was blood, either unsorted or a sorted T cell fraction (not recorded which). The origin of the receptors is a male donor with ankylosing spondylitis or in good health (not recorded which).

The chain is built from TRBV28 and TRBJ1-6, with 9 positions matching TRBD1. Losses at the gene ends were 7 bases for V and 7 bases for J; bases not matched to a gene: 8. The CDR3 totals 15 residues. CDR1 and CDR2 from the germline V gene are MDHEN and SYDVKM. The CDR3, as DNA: TGTGCCAGCATCATTACAGGGGGCGGAAATTCACCCCTCCACTTT. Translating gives CASIITGGGNSPLHF.

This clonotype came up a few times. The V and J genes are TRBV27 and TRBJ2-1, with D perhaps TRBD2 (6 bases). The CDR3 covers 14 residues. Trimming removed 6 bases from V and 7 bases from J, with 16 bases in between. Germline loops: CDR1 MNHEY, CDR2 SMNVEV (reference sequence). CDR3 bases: TGTGCCAGCAGCTCACCCGGGGGTGGGAATGAGCAGTTCTTC. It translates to CASSSPGGGNEQFF.

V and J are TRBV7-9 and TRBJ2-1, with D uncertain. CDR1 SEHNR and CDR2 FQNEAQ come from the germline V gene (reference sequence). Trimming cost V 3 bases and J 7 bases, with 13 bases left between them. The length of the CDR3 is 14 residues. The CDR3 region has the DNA TGTGCCAGCAGCTTTCCCGGCCTGGGGAATGAGCAGTTCTTC. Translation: CASSFPGLGNEQFF.

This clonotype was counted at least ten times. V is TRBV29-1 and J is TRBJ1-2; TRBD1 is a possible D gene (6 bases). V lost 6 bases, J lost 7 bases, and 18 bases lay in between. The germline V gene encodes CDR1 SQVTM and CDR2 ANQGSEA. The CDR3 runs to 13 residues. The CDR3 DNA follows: TGCAGCGTAGCAAATCAGGGGAGATCTGGCTACACCTTC. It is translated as CSVANQGRSGYTF.

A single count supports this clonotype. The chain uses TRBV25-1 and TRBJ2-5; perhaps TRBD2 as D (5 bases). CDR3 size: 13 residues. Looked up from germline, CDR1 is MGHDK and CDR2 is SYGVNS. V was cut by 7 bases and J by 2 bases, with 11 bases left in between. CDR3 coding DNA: TGTGCCAGCACCGAGGGCTCTCAAGAGACCCAGTACTTC. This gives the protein CASTEGSQETQYF.

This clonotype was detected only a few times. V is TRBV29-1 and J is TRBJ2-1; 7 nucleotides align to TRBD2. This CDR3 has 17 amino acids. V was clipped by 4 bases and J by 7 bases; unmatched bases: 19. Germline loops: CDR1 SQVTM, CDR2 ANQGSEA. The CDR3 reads CSVGLDSRWEGLNEQFF. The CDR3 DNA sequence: TGCAGCGTTGGGTTGGACTCTAGGTGGGAGGGCCTTAATGAGCAGTTCTTC.

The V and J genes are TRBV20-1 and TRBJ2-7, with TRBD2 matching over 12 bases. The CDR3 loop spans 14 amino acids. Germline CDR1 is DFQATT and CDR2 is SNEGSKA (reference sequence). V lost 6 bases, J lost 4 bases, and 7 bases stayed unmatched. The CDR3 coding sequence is TGCAGTGCGCGAGGGACTAGCGGGCTGTACGAGCAGTACTTC. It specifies CSARGTSGLYEQYF.

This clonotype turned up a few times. The CDR3 DNA reads TGCAGCGTTGAGCTCGGGACAGGGGCGTACATTCAGTACTTC. This gives the protein CSVELGTGAYIQYF. V gene TRBV29-1 combines with J gene TRBJ2-4; 10 bases map to TRBD1. CDR3 length equals 14 residues. J was trimmed by 8 bases and V by 3 bases; bases with no gene match: 7. Germline V gene lookup returns CDR1 SQVTM and CDR2 ANQGSEA.